This is a list of T cell receptor beta chains from one sample in a study of vaccination and CD4 T cells after COVID-19. These receptors have no known antigen. One entry per CDR3 protein results from TCRdb running MiXCR on the PCR reads. The table has around 10,000 distinct CDR3 sequences, 32% seen once. The source material was CD4+ T cells from blood, cultured in vitro. Every receptor here comes from a human donor in good health. CDR3s include the opening cysteine and the closing phenylalanine or tryptophan. Each record gives: J gene, clone size, V gene, D gene, CDR3 protein, CDR3 DNA. D genes are given only for firm matches. Some rows mark clone size as missing; the rest say once, few, many or name a class of expanded clone.

TRBJ1-1 | NA | TRBV6-1 | NA | CASSELTASAKAFF | TGTGCCAGCAGTGAATTGACTGCGTCCGCTAAGGCTTTCTTT
TRBJ2-1 | few | TRBV24-1 | NA | CATSGQYNEQFF | TGTGCCACTAGCGGCCAATACAATGAGCAGTTCTTC
TRBJ1-2 | NA | TRBV20-1 | TRBD1 | CSEEVQTKGADYGYTF | TGCAGTGAGGAGGTTCAGACAAAGGGGGCTGACTATGGCTACACCTTC
TRBJ2-7 | NA | TRBV24-1 | NA | CATSRPGPRYEQYF | TGTGCCACCAGTCGACCGGGACCGCGTTACGAGCAGTACTTC
TRBJ1-2 | NA | TRBV7-3 | NA | CASSPSGGLSGYTF | TGTGCCAGCAGCCCCTCCGGGGGGTTGAGTGGCTACACCTTC
TRBJ2-3 | NA | TRBV27 | TRBD1 | CASSLRQGAGDTQYF | TGTGCCAGCAGTCTTCGACAGGGGGCGGGAGATACGCAGTATTTT
TRBJ2-1 | few | TRBV20-1 | TRBD1 | CSAPGQVYNEQFF | TGCAGTGCACCGGGACAGGTCTACAATGAGCAGTTCTTC
TRBJ2-7 | NA | TRBV6-2/TRBV6-3 | NA | CASSYFLRGQYEQYF | TGTGCCAGCAGTTATTTTCTCAGGGGCCAGTACGAGCAGTACTTC
TRBJ1-1 | NA | TRBV11-2 | TRBD1 | CASSPDRGAEAFF | TGTGCCAGCAGCCCAGACAGGGGAGCTGAAGCTTTCTTT
TRBJ1-1 | NA | TRBV6-5 | NA | CASSYYRSRDTEAFF | TGTGCCAGCAGTTATTATCGTTCAAGGGACACTGAAGCTTTCTTT
TRBJ2-5 | NA | TRBV5-6 | NA | CASSPRGEKTQYF | TGTGCCAGCAGCCCACGTGGGGAGAAGACCCAGTACTTC
TRBJ2-7 | NA | TRBV20-1 | NA | CSARQGSSYEQYF | TGCAGTGCTAGACAAGGATCCTCCTACGAGCAGTACTTC
TRBJ2-2 | few | TRBV20-1 | NA | CSARLPPITGTPTGELFF | TGCAGTGCTCGACTCCCCCCTATTACCGGGACTCCAACCGGGGAGCTGTTTTTT
TRBJ1-5 | few | TRBV27 | TRBD1 | CASKGGGKTGGNQPQHF | TGTGCCAGCAAAGGAGGAGGGAAAACAGGGGGGAATCAGCCCCAGCATTTT
TRBJ2-7 | NA | TRBV15 | NA | CATSRDWRVAYEQYF | TGTGCCACCAGCAGAGATTGGAGGGTAGCCTACGAGCAGTACTTC
TRBJ2-1 | NA | TRBV6-2/TRBV6-3 | TRBD2 | CASSSTSGYNEQFF | TGTGCCAGCAGTTCAACTAGCGGATACAATGAGCAGTTCTTC
TRBJ2-7 | NA | TRBV29-1 | TRBD1 | CSATGLRGEQYF | TGCAGCGCGACAGGGTTGAGGGGGGAGCAGTACTTC
TRBJ1-4 | NA | TRBV28 | NA | CASSGLTKLGWTNEKLFF | TGTGCCAGCAGTGGCCTGACCAAACTAGGGTGGACTAATGAAAAACTGTTTTTT
TRBJ1-2 | few | TRBV2 | TRBD1 | CASLPGTGGSRYTF | TGTGCCAGCCTGCCCGGGACAGGGGGTTCCCGCTACACCTTC
TRBJ2-1 | NA | TRBV5-8 | NA | CASTRRGDLGNEQFF | TGTGCCAGCACCAGACGGGGCGATTTGGGGAATGAGCAGTTCTTC
TRBJ2-7 | NA | TRBV11-2 | NA | CASSLGEAYEQYF | TGTGCCAGCAGCTTAGGTGAGGCCTACGAGCAGTACTTC
TRBJ2-2 | NA | TRBV19 | TRBD1 | CAIHPGQAPRGPGELFF | TGTGCCATTCACCCGGGACAGGCCCCCCGGGGTCCCGGGGAGCTGTTTTTT
TRBJ1-1 | few | TRBV27 | NA | CASSGLRNTEAFF | TGTGCCAGCTCCGGACTGAGGAACACTGAAGCTTTCTTT
TRBJ2-2 | NA | TRBV21-1 | NA | CASSRSTGDTNTGELFF | TGTGCCAGCAGCAGGTCAACAGGGGACACGAACACCGGGGAGCTGTTTTTT
TRBJ2-7 | once | TRBV29-1 | NA | CSVHEGRGGDEQYF | TGCAGCGTCCACGAAGGCCGGGGTGGTGACGAGCAGTACTTC
TRBJ1-4 | NA | TRBV20-1 | NA | CSADNQGLSEKLFF | TGCAGTGCTGATAATCAGGGGTTGAGTGAAAAACTGTTTTTT
TRBJ2-7 | few | TRBV6-1 | NA | CASSESAQGLREQYF | TGTGCCAGCAGTGAAAGTGCGCAGGGCCTCCGGGAGCAGTACTTC